Below are 20 T cell receptor beta chains sequenced from a single sample in a study of OX40 agonist ivuxolimab in advanced cancers. The table came from immunoSEQ multiplex PCR; TCRdb's copy has only in-frame clones and leaves some out. The table lists approximately 40,000 clones, around 83% of them singletons. The sequencing here drew on CD4+ or CD8+ T cells sorted from blood, taken in a trial of the OX40 agonist ivuxolimab. The receptor source for this set is an adult with an advanced solid tumor such as melanoma, head and neck, liver or kidney cancer.

The chain has TRBV6-5 and TRBJ1-5, with D perhaps matching TRBD1 (5 bases). From germline, CDR1 is MNHEY and CDR2 SVGAGI. V was cut by 7 bases and J by 5 bases, with 15 bases left in between. CDR3 size: 14 residues. The chain's CDR3 is CASTRGEAYQPQHF. DNA for the CDR3: TGTGCCAGCACTCGGGGGGAGGCGTATCAGCCCCAGCATTTT.

The V gene is TRBV14, the J gene TRBJ2-7; 7 nucleotides match TRBD1. V was clipped by 4 bases and J by 6 bases; unmatched bases: 6. The CDR3 sequence is 13 residues long. Germline CDR1 reads SGHDN; CDR2 reads FVKESK. CDR3 sequence reads: CASSPGTVAEQYF. CDR3 sequence (DNA): TGTGCCAGCAGCCCTGGGACAGTTGCCGAGCAGTACTTC.

This chain joins TRBV19 and TRBJ1-3; no firm D call. The germline V gene encodes CDR1 LNHDA and CDR2 SQIVND (reference sequence). Trimming removed 5 bases at V and 0 bases at J, with 5 bases between. CDR3 length equals 13 residues. The DNA of the CDR3 is TGTGCCAGTAGTTTGAGCTCTGGAAACACCATATATTTT. It specifies CASSLSSGNTIYF.

The rearrangement joins TRBV9 to TRBJ1-3, with TRBD1 matching 8 bases. J was trimmed by 4 bases and V by 4 bases; bases with no gene match: 7. Per the germline V gene, CDR1 is SGDLS and CDR2 is YYNGEE. The CDR3 contains 15 residues. The CDR3 DNA is TGTGCCAGCAGCCCCAGGACAGGGACGGGAAACACCATATATTTT. This encodes CASSPRTGTGNTIYF.

This sequence joins TRBV5-4 and TRBJ2-1; possible D gene TRBD2, 5 bases. Trimming removed 2 bases from V and 1 base from J, with 13 bases in between. The CDR3 length is 16 residues. The germline gives CDR1 SGHNT, CDR2 YYREEE (reference sequence). The CDR3 here is CASSLGPGGSYNEQFF. The CDR3 coding sequence is TGTGCCAGCAGCTTAGGGCCAGGCGGGTCCTACAATGAGCAGTTCTTC. Full variable domain (outside the CDR3, taken from reference TRBV5-4 and TRBJ2-1): ETGVTQSPTHLIKTRGQQVTLRCSSQSGHNTVSWYQQALGQGPQFIFQYYREEENGRGNFPPRFSGLQFPNYSSELNVNALELDDSALYLCASSLGPGGSYNEQFFGPGTRLTVL.

This clone was detected a few times. This chain connects TRBV9 to TRBJ2-2; D call uncertain. Germline values: CDR1 SGDLS, CDR2 YYNGEE. V gave up 0 bases and J gave up 8 bases, with 5 bases separating them. The CDR3 spans 12 residues. The CDR3 region is CASSVDAGELFF. The CDR3 nucleotides are TGTGCCAGCAGCGTAGATGCGGGGGAGCTGTTTTTT. Filled out from reference TRBV9 and TRBJ2-2, the complete variable domain reads DSGVTQTPKHLITATGQRVTLRCSPRSGDLSVYWYQQSLDQGLQFLIQYYNGEERAKGNILERFSAQQFPDLHSELNLSSLELGDSALYFCASSVDAGELFFGEGSRLTVL.

This clone has only a few counts. The V and J genes are TRBV6-4 and TRBJ1-2; 11 bases map to TRBD1. Per germline, CDR1 MRHNA and CDR2 SNTAGT. Losses at the gene ends were 2 bases for V and 4 bases for J; bases not matched to a gene: 0. CDR3 length: 14 amino acids. The CDR3 spells CASSDGTGGYGYTF. The CDR3 DNA reads as TGTGCCAGCAGTGACGGGACAGGGGGCTATGGCTACACCTTC.

Here the CDR3 reads CASSLGEGARYGYTF. CDR3 nucleotides: TGTGCCAGCAGCTTAGGGGAGGGGGCGCGGTATGGCTACACCTTC. The rearrangement joins TRBV7-9 to TRBJ1-2; 7 bases match TRBD1. The CDR3 contains 15 residues. With 1 base clipped from V and 5 bases from J, the junction kept 7 bases outside the gene matches. Germline CDR1 is SEHNR and CDR2 is FQNEAQ (reference sequence).

This clone was observed once. This chain uses TRBV13 with TRBJ2-2; D ambiguous. There are 13 residues in the CDR3. CDR1 is PRHDT and CDR2 is FYEKMQ in the germline V gene (reference sequence). V gave up 3 bases and J gave up 0 bases, with 2 bases separating them. CDR3 region: CASSFPNTGELFF. The CDR3 bases are TGTGCCAGCAGCTTCCCGAACACCGGGGAGCTGTTTTTT.

The chain employs TRBV7-6 and TRBJ2-7; possible D gene TRBD1, 6 bases. This CDR3 has 14 residues. CDR1 is SGHVS and CDR2 is FNYEAQ in the germline V gene. V gave up 5 bases and J gave up 2 bases, with 13 bases separating them. CDR3 residues: CASSRGDNPYEQYF. The CDR3 nucleotides are TGTGCCAGCAGCCGAGGGGACAATCCCTACGAGCAGTACTTC.

J is TRBJ1-5 and V is TRBV6-6; D uncertain. Trimming left V 3 bases short and J 9 bases short, with 6 bases between. CDR1 is MNHNY and CDR2 is SVGAGI in the germline V gene (reference sequence). The CDR3 runs 11 residues. For the CDR3, the DNA is TGTGCCAGCAGTTATCCGGGGCCCCAGCATTTT. This gives the protein CASSYPGPQHF.

The rearrangement joins TRBV9 to TRBJ1-4; tentatively, D is TRBD1 (6 bases). Germline V gene data show CDR1 as SGDLS and CDR2 as YYNGEE. The CDR3 loop spans 15 amino acids. Deletions cut 1 base from V and 7 bases from J, with 14 bases between. The CDR3 nucleotides read TGTGCCAGCAGCGTACAGGGGCTACCGGCTGAAAAACTGTTTTTT. This encodes CASSVQGLPAEKLFF.

The CDR3 DNA sequence: TGTGCCAGTAGTATAGATCCAGCAGGGAGTTCCTACAATGAGCAGTTCTTC. Amino acids: CASSIDPAGSSYNEQFF. The chain is built from TRBV19 and TRBJ2-1; D possibly uses TRBD1 or TRBD2 (5 bases each). The V and J ends lost 0 bases and 1 base respectively, with 13 bases between them. The germline CDR1 and CDR2 sequences are LNHDA and SQIVND (reference sequence). The CDR3 loop spans 17 amino acids. Looking up the rest from reference TRBV19 and TRBJ2-1 gives the full variable domain: DGGITQSPKYLFRKEGQNVTLSCEQNLNHDAMYWYRQDPGQGLRLIYYSQIVNDFQKGDIAEGYSVSREKKESFPLTVTSAQKNPTAFYLCASSIDPAGSSYNEQFFGPGTRLTVL.

The genes are TRBV6-6 and TRBJ2-3; 10 bases match TRBD2. Germline lookup yields CDR1 MNHNY and CDR2 SVGAGI (reference sequence). J gave up 4 bases and V 2 bases, and 3 bases lay outside the gene matches. CDR3 length: 15 amino acids. As DNA, the CDR3 is TGTGCCAGCAGTTACATAGCGGGAGGCCCAGATACGCAGTATTTT. It specifies CASSYIAGGPDTQYF.

A few counts support this clone. The rearrangement uses TRBV5-6 and TRBJ1-1; tentative D call: TRBD1 (6 bases). Germline CDR1 is SGHDT and CDR2 is YYEEEE. This CDR3 has 15 amino acids. Trimming took 5 bases from V and 2 from J, leaving 16 bases between them. CDR3 region: CASSFKTGRNTEAFF. The CDR3 nucleotides are TGTGCCAGCAGTTTCAAAACAGGGAGAAACACTGAAGCTTTCTTT.

The chain carries TRBV13 and TRBJ2-3, with TRBD2 matching over 7 bases. CDR3 size: 13 residues. CDR1 is PRHDT, CDR2 FYEKMQ, per germline (reference sequence). The V gene end was trimmed by 8 bases and the J gene end by 6 bases; junction bases not matched to a gene: 8. CDR3 region: CASRDYLRDTQYF. Here the CDR3 DNA reads TGTGCCAGCCGGGACTACTTGCGGGATACGCAGTATTTT. The whole variable domain, filled in from reference TRBV13 and TRBJ2-3, reads AAGVIQSPRHLIKEKRETATLKCYPIPRHDTVYWYQQGPGQDPQFLISFYEKMQSDKGSIPDRFSAQQFSDYHSELNMSSLELGDSALYFCASRDYLRDTQYFGPGTRLTVL.

J is TRBJ2-3 and V is TRBV7-3; no clear D. The CDR3 length is 12 residues. The V end was cut by 8 bases, the J end by 1 base, with 7 bases between. CDR1 SGHTA and CDR2 FQGTGA come from the germline V gene. CDR3: CASGMGTDTQYF. The CDR3 bases are TGTGCCAGCGGAATGGGCACAGATACGCAGTATTTT.

V and J are TRBV27 and TRBJ2-7; 8 bases align to TRBD2. This CDR3 region has 14 residues. The V segment lost 6 bases and the J segment 2 bases; nucleotides outside the gene matches: 6. CDR1 is MNHEY and CDR2 is SMNVEV in the germline V gene (reference sequence). The CDR3 sequence: CASRLADGTYEQYF. In DNA, the CDR3 is TGTGCCAGCAGACTAGCGGACGGGACCTACGAGCAGTACTTC.

The chain links TRBV4-1 to TRBJ2-7, with D perhaps TRBD1 (6 bases). V was clipped by 5 bases and J by 3 bases, with 20 bases between them. Looked up from germline, CDR1 is MGHRA and CDR2 is YSYEKL. The CDR3 is 16 amino acids. The CDR3 nucleotides are TGCGCCAGCAGCTTGGACAGTTTAGCCCGGAGCTACGAGCAGTACTTC. Translation: CASSLDSLARSYEQYF.

The CDR3 is CASSYAGQIVGYTF. CDR3 DNA: TGTGCCAGCAGTTACGCGGGACAGATTGTCGGCTACACCTTC. The chain uses TRBV6-5 and TRBJ1-2, with 7 bases lining up with TRBD1. J gave up 8 bases and V 2 bases, and 8 bases lay outside the gene matches. This CDR3 has 14 residues. In germline, CDR1 is MNHEY, CDR2 SVGAGI.